This TCR beta chain is from a study of T cell responses to AZD1222 COVID-19 vaccine. Points from the study as a whole: Epitopes outside B.1.351 and B.1.1.7 mutated regions reportedly drew nearly half of spike TCRs. Just a handful of AZD1222 recipients were seropositive at baseline.

As concerns this clone: Its antigen is still unknown.

TCRdb's table, derived via immunoSEQ multiplex PCR, lists solely in-frame clones and lacks some. The data show around 60,000 clones, 80% to 95% seen once. CDR1 is MDHEN, CDR2 SYDVKM, per germline. The CDR3 loop spans 14 amino acids. The V gene lost 6 bases and the J gene lost 6 bases, with 15 bases spanning the gap. This chain connects TRBV28 to TRBJ1-5, with D possibly being TRBD1 (6 bases). This receptor was obtained from an adult who received the MenACWY meningococcal vaccine as a control. The sequenced sample was peripheral blood, obtained 28 days after the second dose of the MenACWY control vaccine. The CDR3 sequence is CASRRVGDTQPQHF. DNA of the CDR3: TGTGCCAGCAGGAGAGTAGGGGACACTCAGCCCCAGCATTTT. The entire variable domain, with the rest obtained from reference TRBV28 and TRBJ1-5, is as follows: DVKVTQSSRYLVKRTGEKVFLECVQDMDHENMFWYRQDPGLGLRLIYFSYDVKMKEKGDIPEGYSVSREKKERFSLILESASTNQTSMYLCASRRVGDTQPQHFGDGTRLSIL.